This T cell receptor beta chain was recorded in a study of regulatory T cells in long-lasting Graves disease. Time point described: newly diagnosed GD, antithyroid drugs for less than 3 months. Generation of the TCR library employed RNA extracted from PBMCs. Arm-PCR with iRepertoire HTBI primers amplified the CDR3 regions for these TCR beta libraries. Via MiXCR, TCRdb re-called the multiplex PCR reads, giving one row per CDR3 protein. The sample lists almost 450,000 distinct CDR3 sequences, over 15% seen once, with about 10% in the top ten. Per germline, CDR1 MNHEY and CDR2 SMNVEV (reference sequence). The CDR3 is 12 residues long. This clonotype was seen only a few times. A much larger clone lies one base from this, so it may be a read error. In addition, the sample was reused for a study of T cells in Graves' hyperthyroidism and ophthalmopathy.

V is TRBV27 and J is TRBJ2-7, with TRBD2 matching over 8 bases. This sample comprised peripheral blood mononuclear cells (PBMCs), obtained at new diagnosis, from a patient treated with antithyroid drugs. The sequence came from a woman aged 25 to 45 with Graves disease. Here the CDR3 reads CVSSSGGNEQYF. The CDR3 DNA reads TGTGTCAGCAGTTCGGGGGGGAACGAGCAGTACTTC.